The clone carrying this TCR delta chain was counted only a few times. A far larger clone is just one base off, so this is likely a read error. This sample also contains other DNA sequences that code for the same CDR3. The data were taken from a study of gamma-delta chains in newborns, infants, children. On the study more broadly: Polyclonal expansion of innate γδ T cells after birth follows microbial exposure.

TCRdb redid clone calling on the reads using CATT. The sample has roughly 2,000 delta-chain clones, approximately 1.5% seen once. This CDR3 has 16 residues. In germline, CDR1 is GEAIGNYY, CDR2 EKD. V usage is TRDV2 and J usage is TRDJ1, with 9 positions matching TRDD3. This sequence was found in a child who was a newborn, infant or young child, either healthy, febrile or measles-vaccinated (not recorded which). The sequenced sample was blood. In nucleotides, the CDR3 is TGTGCCTGTGACCAGAGTACTGGGGGACACACTGATAAACTCATCTTT. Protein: CACDQSTGGHTDKLIF.